This T cell receptor beta chain was sequenced during a study of blood T cell repertoires in COVID-19. Germline lookup yields CDR1 SGHRS and CDR2 YFSETQ. The V gene end was trimmed by 5 bases and the J gene end by 0 bases; junction bases not matched to a gene: 8. The CDR3 has 17 amino acids. This clone was seen only once. The repertoire was sequenced with immunoSEQ multiplex PCR; TCRdb's copy has only in-frame clones and lacks some. The table records fewer than 85,000 clones, 88% of them present only once. The source of this sequence is a human donor in a cohort sampled during active COVID-19. The chain employs TRBV5-1 and TRBJ2-3, with 11 positions matching TRBD2. Specimen: peripheral blood. DNA for the CDR3: TGCGCCAGCAGTCCCGGGACTAGCGGACCCAGCACAGATACGCAGTATTTT. This gives the protein CASSPGTSGPSTDTQYF.